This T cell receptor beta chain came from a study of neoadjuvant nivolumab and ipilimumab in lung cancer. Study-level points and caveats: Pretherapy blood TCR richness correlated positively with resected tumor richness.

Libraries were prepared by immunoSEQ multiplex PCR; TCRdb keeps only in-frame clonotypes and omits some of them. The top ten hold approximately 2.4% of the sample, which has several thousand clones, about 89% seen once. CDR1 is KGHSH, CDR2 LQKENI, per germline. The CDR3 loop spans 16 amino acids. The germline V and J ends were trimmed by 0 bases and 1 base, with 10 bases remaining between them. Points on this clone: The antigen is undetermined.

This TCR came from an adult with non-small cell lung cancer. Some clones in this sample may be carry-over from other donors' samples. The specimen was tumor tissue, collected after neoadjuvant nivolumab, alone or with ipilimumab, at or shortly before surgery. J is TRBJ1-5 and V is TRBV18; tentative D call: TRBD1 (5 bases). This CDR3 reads CASSPPTEGSNQPQHF. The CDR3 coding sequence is TGTGCCAGCTCACCACCGACAGAGGGAAGCAATCAGCCCCAGCATTTT.